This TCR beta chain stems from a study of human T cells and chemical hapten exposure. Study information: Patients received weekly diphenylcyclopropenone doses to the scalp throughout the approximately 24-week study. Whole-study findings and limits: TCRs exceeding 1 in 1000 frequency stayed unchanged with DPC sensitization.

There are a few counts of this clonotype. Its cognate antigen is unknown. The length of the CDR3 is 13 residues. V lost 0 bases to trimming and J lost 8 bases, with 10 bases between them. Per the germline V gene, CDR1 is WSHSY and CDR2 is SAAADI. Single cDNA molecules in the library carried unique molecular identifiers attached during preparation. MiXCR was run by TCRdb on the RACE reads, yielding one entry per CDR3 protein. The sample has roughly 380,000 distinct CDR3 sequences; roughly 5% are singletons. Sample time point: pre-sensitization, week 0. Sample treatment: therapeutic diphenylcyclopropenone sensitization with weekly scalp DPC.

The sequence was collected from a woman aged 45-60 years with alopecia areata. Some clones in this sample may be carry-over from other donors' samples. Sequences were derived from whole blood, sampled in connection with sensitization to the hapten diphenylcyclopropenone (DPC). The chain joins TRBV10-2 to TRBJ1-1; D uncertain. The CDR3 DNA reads TGCGCCAGCAGTGAGTCGCGAGGATCGGAAGCTTTCTTT. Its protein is CASSESRGSEAFF.